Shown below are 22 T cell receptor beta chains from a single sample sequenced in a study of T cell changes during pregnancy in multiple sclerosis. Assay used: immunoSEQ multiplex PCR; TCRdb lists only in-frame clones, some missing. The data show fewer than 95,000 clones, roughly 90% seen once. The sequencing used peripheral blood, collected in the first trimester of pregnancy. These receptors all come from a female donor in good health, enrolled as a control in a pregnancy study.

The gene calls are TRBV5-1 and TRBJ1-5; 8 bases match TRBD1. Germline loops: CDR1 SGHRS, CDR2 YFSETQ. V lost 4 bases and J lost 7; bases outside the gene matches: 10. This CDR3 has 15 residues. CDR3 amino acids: CASSPDQTGAQPQHF. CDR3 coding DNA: TGCGCCAGCAGCCCAGACCAGACAGGGGCCCAGCCCCAGCATTTT.

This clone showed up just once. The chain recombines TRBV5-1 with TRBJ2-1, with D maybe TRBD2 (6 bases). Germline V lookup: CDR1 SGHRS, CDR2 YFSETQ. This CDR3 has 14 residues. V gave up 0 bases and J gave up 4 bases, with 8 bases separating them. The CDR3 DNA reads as TGCGCCAGCAGCTTGGCGGACTATTACAATGAGCAGTTCTTC. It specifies CASSLADYYNEQFF.

The CDR3 DNA reads as TGCGCCAGCAGCCCCCGGACAGGGAACCGCACCGGGGAGCTGTTTTTT. As protein: CASSPRTGNRTGELFF. The chain joins TRBV4-1 to TRBJ2-2; 8 bases map to TRBD1. J was trimmed by 4 bases and V by 4 bases; bases with no gene match: 8. Germline-derived CDR1 and CDR2 are MGHRA and YSYEKL. This CDR3 spans 16 amino acids.

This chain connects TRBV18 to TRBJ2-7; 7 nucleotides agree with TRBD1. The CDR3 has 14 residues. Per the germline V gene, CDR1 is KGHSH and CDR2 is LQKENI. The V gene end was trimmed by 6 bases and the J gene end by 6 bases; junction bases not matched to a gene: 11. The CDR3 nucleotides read TGTGCCAGCTCCCACGGACAGGCTGCTCCCGAGCAGTACTTC. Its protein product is CASSHGQAAPEQYF.

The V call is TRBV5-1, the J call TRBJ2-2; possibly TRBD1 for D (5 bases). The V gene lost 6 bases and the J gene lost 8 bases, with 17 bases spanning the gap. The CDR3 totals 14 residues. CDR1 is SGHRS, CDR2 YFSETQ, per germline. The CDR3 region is CASTIGALGGELFF. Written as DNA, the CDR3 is TGCGCCAGCACAATAGGGGCCCTCGGAGGGGAGCTGTTTTTT.

The CDR3 sequence: CASSLGVAGNNEQFF. The CDR3 nucleotides are TGTGCCAGCAGCTTAGGAGTAGCGGGGAACAATGAGCAGTTCTTC. The chain couples TRBV11-3 to TRBJ2-1; TRBD2 matches at 8 bases. The J segment lost 5 bases and the V segment lost 1 base, leaving 4 bases of the junction unmatched. Germline values: CDR1 SGHNT, CDR2 YENEEA. The CDR3 has 15 residues.

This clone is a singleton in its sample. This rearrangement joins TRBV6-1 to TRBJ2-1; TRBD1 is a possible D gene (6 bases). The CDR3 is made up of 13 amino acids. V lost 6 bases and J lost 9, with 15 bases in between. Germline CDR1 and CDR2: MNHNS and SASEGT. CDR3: CASRIQGTGEQFF. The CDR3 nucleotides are TGTGCCAGCAGAATCCAGGGGACGGGTGAGCAGTTCTTC.

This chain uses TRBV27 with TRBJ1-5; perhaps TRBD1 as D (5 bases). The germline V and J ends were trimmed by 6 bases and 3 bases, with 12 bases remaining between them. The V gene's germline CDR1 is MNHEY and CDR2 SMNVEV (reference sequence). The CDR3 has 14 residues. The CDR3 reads CASRHGGPNQPQHF. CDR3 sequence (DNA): TGTGCCAGCAGGCACGGGGGACCCAATCAGCCCCAGCATTTT.

In DNA, the CDR3 is TGCGCCAGCAGCTTGTCATCGGGACAGGTGGATGGCTACACCTTC. Protein: CASSLSSGQVDGYTF. This chain joins TRBV5-1 and TRBJ1-2, with TRBD1 matching over 8 bases. The CDR3 is 15 amino acids. Germline V lookup: CDR1 SGHRS, CDR2 YFSETQ. Losses at the gene ends were 1 base for V and 6 bases for J; bases not matched to a gene: 8.

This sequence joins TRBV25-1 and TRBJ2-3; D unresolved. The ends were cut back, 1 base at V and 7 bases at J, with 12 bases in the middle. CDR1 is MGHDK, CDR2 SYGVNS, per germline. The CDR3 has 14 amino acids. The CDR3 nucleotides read TGTGCCAGCAGTGAATTCCACTCGATTAATACGCAGTATTTT. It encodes CASSEFHSINTQYF.

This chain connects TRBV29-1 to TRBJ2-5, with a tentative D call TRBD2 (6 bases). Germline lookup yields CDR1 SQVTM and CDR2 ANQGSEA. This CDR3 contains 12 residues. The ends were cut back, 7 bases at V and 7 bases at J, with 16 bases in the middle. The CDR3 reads CSGVSPGGTQYF. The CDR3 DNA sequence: TGCAGCGGAGTTAGCCCCGGGGGGACCCAGTACTTC.

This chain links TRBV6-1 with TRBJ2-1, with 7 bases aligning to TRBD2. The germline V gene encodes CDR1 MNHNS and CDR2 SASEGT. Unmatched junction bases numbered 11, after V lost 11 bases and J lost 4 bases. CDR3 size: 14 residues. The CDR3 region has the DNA TGTGCCGCTTTAAGGGACTACGTATACAATGAGCAGTTCTTC. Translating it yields CAALRDYVYNEQFF.

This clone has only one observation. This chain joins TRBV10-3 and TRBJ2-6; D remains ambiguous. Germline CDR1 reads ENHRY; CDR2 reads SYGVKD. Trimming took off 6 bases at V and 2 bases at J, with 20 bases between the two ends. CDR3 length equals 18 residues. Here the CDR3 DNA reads TGTGCCATCAGCCTGAGTCCCACTAAAGCCCCTGGGGCCAACGTCCTGACTTTC. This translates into CAISLSPTKAPGANVLTF.

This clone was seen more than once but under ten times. CDR3 DNA sequence: TGTGCCAGCAGCTTGGCGGGAACTAAGCAGTACTTC. The encoded protein is CASSLAGTKQYF. The genes are TRBV5-4 and TRBJ2-7, with a weak D call TRBD2 (5 bases). Per the germline V gene, CDR1 is SGHNT and CDR2 is YYREEE (reference sequence). This CDR3 has 12 amino acids. Trimming took off 0 bases at V and 8 bases at J, with 9 bases between the two ends.

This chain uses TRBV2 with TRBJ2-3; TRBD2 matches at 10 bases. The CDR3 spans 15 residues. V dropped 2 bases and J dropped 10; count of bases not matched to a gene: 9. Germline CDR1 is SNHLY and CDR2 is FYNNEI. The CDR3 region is CASSESLAGVLAQYF. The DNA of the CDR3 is TGTGCCAGCAGTGAATCTCTAGCGGGAGTGCTTGCGCAGTATTTT.

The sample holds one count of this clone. In DNA form, the CDR3 reads TGCGCCAGCAGCCCTGGCGGGGGAGGGAAGGATCAGCCCCAGCATTTT. It encodes CASSPGGGGKDQPQHF. The genes are TRBV4-1 and TRBJ1-5; a weak D match, TRBD1 (5 bases). Trimming removed 4 bases at V and 5 bases at J, with 18 bases between. Germline CDR1 is MGHRA and CDR2 is YSYEKL. The CDR3 is 16 residues long.

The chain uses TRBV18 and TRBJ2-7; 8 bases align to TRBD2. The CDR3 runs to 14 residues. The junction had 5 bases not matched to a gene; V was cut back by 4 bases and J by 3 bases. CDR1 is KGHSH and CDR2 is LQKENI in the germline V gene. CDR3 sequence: CASSLAGSLYEQYF. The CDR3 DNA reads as TGTGCCAGCTCACTAGCGGGAAGTCTCTACGAGCAGTACTTC.

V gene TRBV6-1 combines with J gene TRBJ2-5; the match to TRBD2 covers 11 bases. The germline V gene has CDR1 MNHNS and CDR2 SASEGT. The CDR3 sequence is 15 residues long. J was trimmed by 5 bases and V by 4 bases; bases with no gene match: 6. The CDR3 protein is CASSVGTSGGETQYF. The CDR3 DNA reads TGTGCCAGCAGTGTGGGGACTAGCGGTGGGGAGACCCAGTACTTC.

The CDR3 nucleotides read TGTGCCAGCTCGCCGGGACAGCTAATGAACACTGAAGCTTTCTTT. Protein: CASSPGQLMNTEAFF. V usage is TRBV18 and J usage is TRBJ1-1, with 7 bases identical to TRBD1. Per germline, CDR1 KGHSH and CDR2 LQKENI. Trimming at V came to 6 bases and at J to 0 bases, leaving 7 bases not matched to a gene. The CDR3 is made up of 15 amino acids.

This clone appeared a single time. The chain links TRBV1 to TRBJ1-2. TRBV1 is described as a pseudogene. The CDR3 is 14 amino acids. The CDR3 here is CTSSQDQKGGGYTF. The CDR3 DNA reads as TGCACCAGCAGCCAAGATCAAAAAGGAGGGGGCTACACCTTC.

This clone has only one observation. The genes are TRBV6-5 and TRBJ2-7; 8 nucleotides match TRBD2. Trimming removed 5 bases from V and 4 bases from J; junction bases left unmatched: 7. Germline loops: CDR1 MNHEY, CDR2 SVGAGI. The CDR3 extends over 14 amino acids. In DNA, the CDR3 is TGTGCCAGCAGTCGGACCACTAGCGGATACGAGCAGTACTTC. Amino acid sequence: CASSRTTSGYEQYF.

The CDR3, as DNA: TGTGCCAGTAGTATCACAGGGGATCAGCCCCAGCATTTT. Its translation is CASSITGDQPQHF. This chain connects TRBV19 to TRBJ1-5, with TRBD1 identical over 7 bases. This CDR3 contains 13 residues. Germline V lookup: CDR1 LNHDA, CDR2 SQIVND (reference sequence). The junction had 1 base not matched to a gene; V was cut back by 3 bases and J by 5 bases.